These 29 T cell receptor beta chains originate from one sample sequenced in a study of cytomegalovirus exposure and HLA in healthy donors. Primers for the PCR totalled 60 Vbeta and 13 Jbeta. The assay was immunoSEQ multiplex PCR, and TCRdb's table has in-frame clones only and misses some. This sample has 150,000 or so clones, with roughly 85% found just once. The specimen was PBMCs. These receptors all stem from a man younger than 30 in good health and CMV-seropositive.

Of note for this clone: Other nucleotide sequences from this sample produce the same CDR3. CDR3 residues: CASSLRVDNTEAFF. The CDR3 DNA reads as TGCGCCAGCAGCCTACGGGTTGATAACACTGAAGCTTTCTTT. The chain uses TRBV23-1 and TRBJ1-1; no reliable D call. TRBV23-1 is classed as an ORF, of uncertain function. The V gene lost 6 bases and the J gene lost 2 bases, with 13 bases spanning the gap. The CDR3 is 14 residues long.

This clone has a single count. The chain couples TRBV5-1 to TRBJ1-2; 7 nucleotides line up with TRBD1. This CDR3 contains 14 residues. In germline, CDR1 is SGHRS, CDR2 YFSETQ. V shed 4 bases, J shed 4 bases, and the junction held 7 bases outside the gene matches. The CDR3, as DNA: TGCGCCAGCAGCACGGACAGGAATGTCTATGGCTACACCTTC. This codes for CASSTDRNVYGYTF. Full variable domain (missing parts from reference TRBV5-1 and TRBJ1-2): KAGVTQTPRYLIKTRGQQVTLSCSPISGHRSVSWYQQTPGQGLQFLFEYFSETQRNKGNFPGRFSGRQFSNSRSEMNVSTLELGDSALYLCASSTDRNVYGYTFGSGTRLTVV.

The chain couples TRBV28 to TRBJ1-5; no clear D gene. This CDR3 comprises 12 residues. CDR1 is MDHEN, CDR2 SYDVKM, per germline. The V and J ends lost 8 bases and 6 bases respectively, with 11 bases between them. The CDR3: CASRRWAQPQHF. CDR3 nucleotides: TGTGCCAGCCGACGGTGGGCTCAGCCCCAGCATTTT.

This chain links TRBV30 with TRBJ1-3; perhaps TRBD1 as D (6 bases). Germline V gene sequence: CDR1 GTSNPN, CDR2 SVGIG (reference sequence). Trimming stripped 3 bases from V and 4 bases from J, with 16 bases between. This CDR3 is built from 15 residues. CDR3 DNA: TGTGCCTGGAGGCTCGGGGGGGCGCGAGGAAACACCATATATTTT. Amino acid sequence: CAWRLGGARGNTIYF.

The J gene is TRBJ2-3, the V gene TRBV7-3; a weak D match, TRBD1 (6 bases). The CDR3 has 18 amino acids. Germline assignment: CDR1 SGHTA and CDR2 FQGTGA. Trimming left V 0 bases short and J 1 base short, with 17 bases between. CDR3 residues: CASSLTPPSSGGTDTQYF. CDR3 nucleotide sequence: TGTGCCAGCAGCTTAACCCCCCCCTCGTCAGGGGGCACAGATACGCAGTATTTT.

The chain couples TRBV2 to TRBJ1-2, with 10 bases that match TRBD1. The CDR3 contains 15 residues. The junction had 11 bases not matched to a gene; V was cut back by 5 bases and J by 8 bases. Germline-derived CDR1 and CDR2 are SNHLY and FYNNEI. CDR3 in DNA: TGTGCCAGCAGTCATTACGGGACAGGGGAGGACGGCTACACCTTC. Its protein product is CASSHYGTGEDGYTF.

The genes are TRBV9 and TRBJ2-5; D unresolved. The length of the CDR3 is 12 residues. The germline V and J ends were trimmed by 4 bases and 2 bases, with 6 bases remaining between them. Germline loops: CDR1 SGDLS, CDR2 YYNGEE. Written as DNA, the CDR3 is TGTGCCAGCAGCCCCCATCAAGAGACCCAGTACTTC. This encodes CASSPHQETQYF.

J is TRBJ2-1 and V is TRBV15, with D possibly matching TRBD2 (5 bases). CDR1 LNHNV and CDR2 YYDKDF come from the germline V gene (reference sequence). This CDR3 is built from 15 residues. V dropped 0 bases and J dropped 0 bases, with 6 bases sitting between them. CDR3 sequence (DNA): TGTGCCACCAGCAGAGAAGGGAGCTCCTACAATGAGCAGTTCTTC. It yields the protein CATSREGSSYNEQFF.

This chain joins TRBV9 and TRBJ2-2; D possibly corresponds to TRBD1 (5 bases). CDR3 length: 14 amino acids. The germline CDR1 and CDR2 sequences are SGDLS and YYNGEE. Trimming removed 2 bases at V and 6 bases at J, with 11 bases between. In nucleotides, the CDR3 is TGTGCCAGCAGCGTTGGACACCTTCCCGGGGAGCTGTTTTTT. Its protein product is CASSVGHLPGELFF.

V and J are TRBV19 and TRBJ2-4, with D perhaps matching TRBD2 (6 bases). CDR1 is LNHDA, CDR2 SQIVND, per germline (reference sequence). This CDR3 has 14 residues. The V and J ends lost 5 bases and 7 bases respectively, with 15 bases between them. In DNA, the CDR3 is TGTGCCAGTAGTGGTACAGGAGGGAGGAACATTCAGTACTTC. Its translation is CASSGTGGRNIQYF.

For the CDR3, the DNA is TGTGCCAGCAGAGGGGGCCATTACGAGCAGTACTTC. Amino acid sequence: CASRGGHYEQYF. The chain is built from TRBV2 and TRBJ2-7, with TRBD1 identical over 7 bases. V shed 6 bases, J shed 4 bases, and the junction held 3 bases outside the gene matches. The germline gives CDR1 SNHLY, CDR2 FYNNEI. The length of the CDR3 is 12 residues.

The rearrangement joins TRBV19 to TRBJ1-5; weak D call: TRBD1 (6 bases). Germline lookup yields CDR1 LNHDA and CDR2 SQIVND (reference sequence). Trimming took 1 base from V and 3 from J, leaving 10 bases between them. CDR3 length: 15 amino acids. CDR3 coding DNA: TGTGCCAGTAGTATAGGCGGACAGTACAATCAGCCCCAGCATTTT. Protein sequence: CASSIGGQYNQPQHF.

The sample holds one count of this clone. The chain joins TRBV19 to TRBJ2-5, with D hard to call. The V gene's germline CDR1 is LNHDA and CDR2 SQIVND (reference sequence). Trimming cost V 3 bases and J 4 bases, with 6 bases left between them. This CDR3 is 12 amino acids long. The CDR3 DNA sequence: TGTGCCAGTAGTATCCCATCAGAGACCCAGTACTTC. Protein product: CASSIPSETQYF.

A word on this clone: In this CDR3 the conserved last residue, phenylalanine or tryptophan, is missing, so a read error is likely. V and J are TRBV4-2 and TRBJ1-4; 9 bases fit TRBD1. The germline V gene encodes CDR1 LGHNA and CDR2 YNFKEQ. The CDR3 totals 15 residues. Trimming cost V 4 bases and J 6 bases; bases outside gene matches: 6. In nucleotides, the CDR3 is TGTGCCAGCAGCCTAGGGACAGGGAGGGATGAAAAACTGTTTCTT. Translation: CASSLGTGRDEKLFL.

This clone has a single count. The rearrangement links TRBV9 to TRBJ1-6; D is unresolved. The V end was cut by 3 bases, the J end by 6 bases, with 16 bases between. The CDR3 loop spans 16 amino acids. Germline V gene lookup returns CDR1 SGDLS and CDR2 YYNGEE. DNA for the CDR3: TGTGCCAGCAGCGGGGGAGGTGTGGCGGGTAATTCACCCCTCCACTTT. This codes for CASSGGGVAGNSPLHF. Using reference TRBV9 and TRBJ1-6 for the parts outside the CDR3, the full variable domain is DSGVTQTPKHLITATGQRVTLRCSPRSGDLSVYWYQQSLDQGLQFLIQYYNGEERAKGNILERFSAQQFPDLHSELNLSSLELGDSALYFCASSGGGVAGNSPLHFGNGTRLTVT.

The DNA of the CDR3 is TGTGCCAGCAGTTCGACAGATGCAACTAATGAAAAACTGTTTTTT. This gives the protein CASSSTDATNEKLFF. V gene TRBV27 combines with J gene TRBJ1-4, with D possibly matching TRBD1 (5 bases). Trimming cost V 4 bases and J 0 bases, with 9 bases left between them. The CDR3 totals 15 residues. From germline, CDR1 is MNHEY and CDR2 SMNVEV (reference sequence).

This clone was counted only a few times. This sequence joins TRBV4-1 and TRBJ1-1, with 7 bases that match TRBD1. Looked up from germline, CDR1 is MGHRA and CDR2 is YSYEKL. This CDR3 is 19 amino acids long. Germline trimming cut 4 bases from V and 0 bases from J; bases unmatched to any gene: 17. Here the CDR3 DNA reads TGCGCCAGCAGCCGCCCTCGGGGACAGAGATCTGCCTTGAACACTGAAGCTTTCTTT. Encoded protein: CASSRPRGQRSALNTEAFF.

This clone was observed at least ten times. The chain carries TRBV4-2 and TRBJ2-3; D is possibly TRBD1 (5 bases). The CDR3 runs to 16 residues. V was trimmed by 1 base and J by 0 bases, leaving 11 bases between them. The germline CDR1 and CDR2 sequences are LGHNA and YNFKEQ. The CDR3 DNA is TGTGCCAGCAGCCAAGCTTCTGGGGCTAGCACAGATACGCAGTATTTT. Translated: CASSQASGASTDTQYF.

The chain has TRBV15 and TRBJ1-6; D gene ambiguous. The length of the CDR3 is 17 residues. V was trimmed by 0 bases and J by 0 bases, leaving 9 bases between them. Germline CDR1 LNHNV, CDR2 YYDKDF (reference sequence). The CDR3 bases are TGTGCCACCAGCAGAGATTCCATAGTCTCCTATAATTCACCCCTCCACTTT. Protein product: CATSRDSIVSYNSPLHF.

The chain links TRBV27 to TRBJ2-7; TRBD1 aligns across 7 bases. The CDR3 extends over 15 amino acids. The germline gives CDR1 MNHEY, CDR2 SMNVEV (reference sequence). The V gene end was trimmed by 3 bases and the J gene end by 1 base; junction bases not matched to a gene: 6. The CDR3, as DNA: TGTGCCAGCAGTTTTGGCAGGGGGTGGTCCTACGAGCAGTACTTC. It is translated as CASSFGRGWSYEQYF.

As for this clone: The sample contains more than one DNA sequence encoding this CDR3. J is TRBJ1-2 and V is TRBV14; a possible D gene is TRBD1 (6 bases). The V gene's germline CDR1 is SGHDN and CDR2 FVKESK. Trimming shortened V by 4 bases and J by 5 bases, and 17 bases separated the two germline ends. This CDR3 has 15 amino acids. CDR3 nucleotide sequence: TGTGCCAGCAGCCCCCTGGGGGCCCCCCATTATGGCTACACCTTC. Residues: CASSPLGAPHYGYTF.

CDR3 in DNA: TGTGCCATCTCCCAGAGGGAGACAGGGGGCTACGAGCAGTACTTC. This gives the protein CAISQRETGGYEQYF. The V gene is TRBV10-3, the J gene TRBJ2-7, with TRBD1 identical over 9 bases. After removal of 8 bases from V and 3 bases from J, the junction contained 11 bases not matched to a gene. Looked up from germline, CDR1 is ENHRY and CDR2 is SYGVKD. This CDR3 comprises 15 residues.

The rearrangement uses TRBV29-1 and TRBJ2-1, with 12 bases fitting TRBD2. The V gene end was trimmed by 4 bases and the J gene end by 4 bases; junction bases not matched to a gene: 5. The CDR3 spans 15 residues. Germline values: CDR1 SQVTM, CDR2 ANQGSEA. The CDR3 is CSVVGLAGRYNEQFF. CDR3 nucleotide sequence: TGCAGCGTTGTTGGACTAGCGGGGAGATACAATGAGCAGTTCTTC.

This chain joins TRBV10-1 and TRBJ2-1, with 7 bases lining up with TRBD1. The CDR3 spans 12 residues. Germline assignment: CDR1 WNHNN and CDR2 SYGVQD (reference sequence). After removal of 6 bases from V and 6 bases from J, the junction contained 2 bases not matched to a gene. Here the CDR3 reads CASSRTGNEQFF. DNA of the CDR3: TGCGCCAGCAGCCGGACAGGCAATGAGCAGTTCTTC.

This clone was seen just once. This rearrangement joins TRBV27 to TRBJ1-1; a weak D match, TRBD1 (6 bases). The CDR3 length is 12 residues. Per the germline V gene, CDR1 is MNHEY and CDR2 is SMNVEV (reference sequence). Deletions cut 1 base from V and 7 bases from J, with 7 bases between. CDR3 in amino acids: CASSLWGREAFF. The CDR3 region has the DNA TGTGCCAGCAGTTTATGGGGGCGTGAAGCTTTCTTT.

V is TRBV5-5 and J is TRBJ2-5, with 7 bases lining up with TRBD1. CDR1 SGHKS and CDR2 YYEKEE come from the germline V gene (reference sequence). The CDR3 sequence is 13 residues long. J lost 5 bases, V lost 2 bases, and 3 bases had no gene match. The CDR3 coding sequence is TGTGCCAGCAGCTTACAGGGGCGGGAGACCCAGTACTTC. Amino acid sequence: CASSLQGRETQYF.

The chain links TRBV6-1 to TRBJ2-1; the D is unclear. The CDR3 is 15 amino acids. Trimming took off 0 bases at V and 3 bases at J, with 9 bases between the two ends. Germline CDR1 MNHNS, CDR2 SASEGT. The CDR3 DNA is TGTGCCAGCAGTGAAGCGCCCCAGTACTACAATGAGCAGTTCTTC. Its protein product is CASSEAPQYYNEQFF.

This chain links TRBV7-7 with TRBJ2-3; D is possibly TRBD2 (7 bases). Trimming removed 5 bases from V and 5 bases from J, with 11 bases in between. The CDR3 is 13 amino acids. CDR1 is SSHAT and CDR2 is FNYEAQ in the germline V gene (reference sequence). CDR3 coding DNA: TGTGCCAGCAGCCGGGGAGGGGGAGATACGCAGTATTTT. Its protein product is CASSRGGGDTQYF.

This clone was detected only once. This chain links TRBV29-1 with TRBJ1-2, with a possible D match to TRBD1 (5 bases). The CDR3 length is 13 residues. V dropped 7 bases and J dropped 3 bases, with 15 bases sitting between them. Germline V gene data show CDR1 as SQVTM and CDR2 as ANQGSEA. As DNA, the CDR3 is TGCAGCGCAACAGGTTCCTCGGACTATGGCTACACCTTC. This translates into CSATGSSDYGYTF.